The entry below gives a single T cell receptor beta chain sequence along with its context. Its specificity is not known. Germline values: CDR1 ENHRY, CDR2 SYGVKD. The CDR3 consists of 14 residues. V shed 4 bases and J 5 bases; nucleotides not matched to a gene: 8. This entry is derived from a study of response to subunit inactivated influenza vaccine. General observations from the study: Few additional T cells are recruited per seasonal influenza vaccination, authors suggested.

TCRdb re-analysed the RT-PCR reads in MiXCR, keeping a single row per CDR3 protein. The sample consists of a few hundred thousand distinct CDR3 sequences, approximately 9.9% of them appearing once. The chain couples TRBV10-3 to TRBJ2-7; 7 bases fit TRBD1. The receptor's source is a man aged 45-65 years who received an inactivated influenza vaccine. The sequencing here drew on PBMCs from blood, taken around seven weeks after vaccination. For the CDR3, the DNA is TGTGCCATCAGTGCCACAGGGGATAGGAACGAGCAGTACTTC. It translates to CAISATGDRNEQYF.